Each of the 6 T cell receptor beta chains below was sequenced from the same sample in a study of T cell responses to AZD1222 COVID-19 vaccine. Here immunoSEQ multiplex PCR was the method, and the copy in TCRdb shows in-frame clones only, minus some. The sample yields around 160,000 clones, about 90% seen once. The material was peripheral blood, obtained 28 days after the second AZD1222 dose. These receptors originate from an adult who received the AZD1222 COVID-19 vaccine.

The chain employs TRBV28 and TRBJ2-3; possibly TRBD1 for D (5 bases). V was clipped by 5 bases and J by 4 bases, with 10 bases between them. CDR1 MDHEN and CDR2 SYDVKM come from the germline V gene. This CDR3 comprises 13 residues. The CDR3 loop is CASSGAVADTQYF. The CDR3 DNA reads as TGTGCCAGCAGTGGGGCGGTCGCAGATACGCAGTATTTT. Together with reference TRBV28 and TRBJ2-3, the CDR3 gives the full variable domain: DVKVTQSSRYLVKRTGEKVFLECVQDMDHENMFWYRQDPGLGLRLIYFSYDVKMKEKGDIPEGYSVSREKKERFSLILESASTNQTSMYLCASSGAVADTQYFGPGTRLTVL.

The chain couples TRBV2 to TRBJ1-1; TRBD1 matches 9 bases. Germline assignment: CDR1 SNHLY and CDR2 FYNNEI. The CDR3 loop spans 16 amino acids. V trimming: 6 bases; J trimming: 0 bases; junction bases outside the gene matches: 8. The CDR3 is CASSTPTGGLNTEAFF. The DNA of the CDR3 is TGTGCCAGCAGCACGCCGACAGGGGGATTGAACACTGAAGCTTTCTTT.

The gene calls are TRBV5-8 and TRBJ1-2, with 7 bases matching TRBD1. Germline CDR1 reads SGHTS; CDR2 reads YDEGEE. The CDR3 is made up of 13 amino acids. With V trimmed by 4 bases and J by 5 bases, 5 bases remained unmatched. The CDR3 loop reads CASSPTGFYGYTF. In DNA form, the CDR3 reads TGTGCCAGCAGCCCGACAGGGTTTTATGGCTACACCTTC.

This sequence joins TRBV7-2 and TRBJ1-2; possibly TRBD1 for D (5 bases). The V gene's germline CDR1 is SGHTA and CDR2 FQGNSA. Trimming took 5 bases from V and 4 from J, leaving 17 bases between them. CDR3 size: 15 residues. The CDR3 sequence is CASSPRDAVSYGYTF. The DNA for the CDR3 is TGTGCCAGCAGCCCGCGGGACGCCGTCTCCTATGGCTACACCTTC. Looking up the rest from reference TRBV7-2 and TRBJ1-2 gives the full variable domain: GAGVSQSPSNKVTEKGKDVELRCDPISGHTALYWYRQSLGQGLEFLIYFQGNSAPDKSGLPSDRFSAERTGGSVSTLTIQRTQQEDSAVYLCASSPRDAVSYGYTFGSGTRLTVV.

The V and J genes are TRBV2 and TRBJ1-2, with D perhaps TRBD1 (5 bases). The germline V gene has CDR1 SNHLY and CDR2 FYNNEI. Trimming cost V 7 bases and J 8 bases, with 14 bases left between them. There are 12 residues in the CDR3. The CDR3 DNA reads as TGTGCCAGCACGTACGGGGCTGGAGGCTACACCTTC. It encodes CASTYGAGGYTF.

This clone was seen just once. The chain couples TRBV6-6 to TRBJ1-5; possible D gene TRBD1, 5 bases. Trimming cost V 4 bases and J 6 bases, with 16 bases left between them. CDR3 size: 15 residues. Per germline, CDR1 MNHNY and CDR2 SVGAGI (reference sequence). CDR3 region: CASSSVAGGGQPQHF. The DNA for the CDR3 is TGTGCCAGCAGTTCGGTCGCGGGGGGTGGTCAGCCCCAGCATTTT.